The sequence of this T cell receptor (beta chain) was determined in a study of shared clonotypes between healthy human individuals. Looking at the study overall: Researchers assigned three CD4 naive, three CD4 memory, two CD8 naive and one CD8 memory plate to each donor.

Study results and limitations: A few donors had about 5% of their naive CD4 clonotypes in common.

As for this clone: Antigen unknown.

Trimming shortened V by 0 bases and J by 1 base, and 23 bases separated the two germline ends. This CDR3 has 20 residues. Germline V gene data show CDR1 as SGHTS and CDR2 as YDEGEE. An assay was performed, and its level was deep. TCRdb keeps only in-frame clones here, not all; method: immunoSEQ multiplex PCR. The table records 2,500,000 or so clones, approximately 90% of them present only once. This TCR derives from a man in his late teens or twenties in good health. Some clones in this sample may be carry-over from other donors' samples. The sample taken for sequencing was naive CD4+ T cells from PBMCs. Subset noted: CD45RA+ positively selected. V and J are TRBV5-8 and TRBJ2-1, with D tentatively TRBD2 (6 bases). The CDR3 region has the DNA TGTGCCAGCAGCTTGGCCGGCTTTAGCGGACCGGGGAAATCCTACAATGAGCAGTTCTTC. It translates to CASSLAGFSGPGKSYNEQFF.